This T cell receptor beta chain originates from a study of cytomegalovirus exposure and HLA in healthy donors. Study results and caveats: An assumption of roughly uniform sequencing depth across donors underlay the presence/absence analyses.

Researchers ran the PCR with 60 Vbeta and 13 Jbeta primers. TCRdb's table, derived via immunoSEQ multiplex PCR, lists solely in-frame clones and lacks some. The table includes fewer than 250,000 clones, about 77% detected once. CDR3 length: 15 residues. Germline V gene sequence: CDR1 MNHEY, CDR2 SMNVEV (reference sequence). The junction had 10 bases not matched to a gene; V was cut back by 5 bases and J by 8 bases. This clone was detected once. The antigen is not known. This receptor was taken from a young man in good health and CMV-seropositive. Sequencing input: PBMCs. This chain joins TRBV27 and TRBJ1-4; the match to TRBD1 covers 8 bases. This chain's CDR3 is CASSPSTGDGEKLFF. The CDR3 DNA reads as TGTGCCAGCAGTCCCTCGACAGGGGATGGAGAAAAACTGTTTTTT.